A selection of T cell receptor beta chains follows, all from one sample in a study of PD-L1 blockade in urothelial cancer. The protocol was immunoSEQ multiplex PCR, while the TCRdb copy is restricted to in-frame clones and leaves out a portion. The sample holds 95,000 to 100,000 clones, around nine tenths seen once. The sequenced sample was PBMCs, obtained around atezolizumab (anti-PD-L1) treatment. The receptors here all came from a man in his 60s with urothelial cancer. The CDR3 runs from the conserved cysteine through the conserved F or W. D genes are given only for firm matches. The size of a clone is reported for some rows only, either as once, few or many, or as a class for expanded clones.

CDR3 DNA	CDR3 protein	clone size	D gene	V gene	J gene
TGTGCCAGCAGCTTAACAGGCGCCCAGGGGACAAACACTGAAGCTTTCTTT	CASSLTGAQGTNTEAFF	-	-	TRBV7-3	TRBJ1-1
TGTGCCAGCAGCAGAGGGGGCACCGGGGAGCTGTTTTTT	CASSRGGTGELFF	few	-	TRBV7-3	TRBJ2-2
TGTGCCAGCAGTTTATCCCTTGAAGTAGGGAGGAATTCACCCCTCCACTTT	CASSLSLEVGRNSPLHF	-	-	TRBV27	TRBJ1-6
TGTGCCAGCAGCCGGTTCCCAGGGGCCGGTGGCACCGGGGAGCTGTTTTTT	CASSRFPGAGGTGELFF	-	-	TRBV11-3	TRBJ2-2
TGTGCCAGCAGCTACAGGGCTGCTGAAGCTTTCTTT	CASSYRAAEAFF	-	-	TRBV13	TRBJ1-1
TGTGCCAGCAGAAACAGGCTTAGCTCCTACAATGAGCAGTTCTTC	CASRNRLSSYNEQFF	-	-	TRBV7-2	TRBJ2-1
TGTGCCAGTAGTATCGGGGACAGGGGCTCCGAGCAGTACTTC	CASSIGDRGSEQYF	-	TRBD1	TRBV19	TRBJ2-7
TGTGCCATCAAGGGGACAGGGGAACATCAGCCCCAGCATTTT	CAIKGTGEHQPQHF	-	TRBD1	TRBV10-3	TRBJ1-5
TGCGCCAGCAGCATTACGGGAGAAGTCGGCGAGCAGTACTTC	CASSITGEVGEQYF	once	-	TRBV5-1	TRBJ2-7
TGCGCCAGCAGCGTAACAGGGAATGGCTACACCTTC	CASSVTGNGYTF	-	-	TRBV5-1	TRBJ1-2
TGTGCCAGCTCGCCCGGGACAGGTCCCCAGCCCCAGCATTTT	CASSPGTGPQPQHF	-	TRBD1	TRBV18	TRBJ1-5
TGTGCCAGCAGCTTTAGACAGGTAAACCCCCACGAGCAGTACTTC	CASSFRQVNPHEQYF	-	-	TRBV5-6	TRBJ2-7
TGTGCCAGCAGCCCCCAGGTGGCCACTGAAGCTTTCTTT	CASSPQVATEAFF	-	-	TRBV4-2	TRBJ1-1
TGTGCCACCAGCCGCCCCCCACGGGAGGTGAACACCGGGGAGCTGTTTTTT	CATSRPPREVNTGELFF	-	TRBD2	TRBV15	TRBJ2-2
TGCGCCAGCAGGTTTCAGGGGGCGGAGGAGCAGTACTTC	CASRFQGAEEQYF	-	TRBD1	TRBV5-1	TRBJ2-7
TGTGCCAGCAGCCTACAGGGGACCTATGGCTACACCTTC	CASSLQGTYGYTF	-	TRBD1	TRBV28	TRBJ1-2
TGTGCCAGCTCACCTAGCCCGGGACACTTGAACACTGAAGCTTTCTTT	CASSPSPGHLNTEAFF	-	-	TRBV18	TRBJ1-1
TGTGCCAGCAGCTTGAGGGGGGGGATCACAGATACGCAGTATTTT	CASSLRGGITDTQYF	-	-	TRBV5-6	TRBJ2-3
TGTGCCAGCTCACCAGTCGGGACTGAAGCTTTCTTT	CASSPVGTEAFF	-	-	TRBV18	TRBJ1-1
TGTGCCAGCAGGGGACTAGCGGGGGGCACCGGGGAGCTGTTTTTT	CASRGLAGGTGELFF	-	TRBD2	TRBV7-2	TRBJ2-2
TGTGCCAGCAGCTTAACGGGGAGCTTATATGGCTACACCTTC	CASSLTGSLYGYTF	once	-	TRBV7-8	TRBJ1-2
TGTGCCAGCAGCGTGGCCGGGACTAGCTACGAGCAGTACTTC	CASSVAGTSYEQYF	-	TRBD2	TRBV9	TRBJ2-7
TGTGCCAGCAGCGCGTCGACGGGTACAGAGACCCAGTACTTC	CASSASTGTETQYF	-	-	TRBV9	TRBJ2-5
TGTGCCAGCAGCTTTGGTCTGGGACAGCACTCTGGAAACACCATATATTTT	CASSFGLGQHSGNTIYF	-	TRBD1	TRBV5-8	TRBJ1-3
TGTGCCAGTAGGTTCGCAGGAGCCAAAAACATTCAGTACTTC	CASRFAGAKNIQYF	-	-	TRBV19	TRBJ2-4
TGTGCCAGCAGTTTAGGTAGCGGGGGACAAGAGACCCAGTACTTC	CASSLGSGGQETQYF	-	TRBD2	TRBV6-6	TRBJ2-5
TGTGCCAGCAGCTCAAAGCGGGGGGGCGGGACAGATACGCAGTATTTT	CASSSKRGGGTDTQYF	-	TRBD2	TRBV7-2	TRBJ2-3
TGCGCCAGCAGCTTGGTCGTCGGCGGGAGCTCCTACGAGCAGTACTTC	CASSLVVGGSSYEQYF	-	TRBD2	TRBV5-1	TRBJ2-7
TGTGCCAGCAGAAGGACAGGGGGCACTGAAGCTTTCTTT	CASRRTGGTEAFF	-	TRBD1	TRBV7-9	TRBJ1-1
TGTGCCAGCAGTCCGTCCACGCGGGGGGATGCGCAGTATTTT	CASSPSTRGDAQYF	-	TRBD2	TRBV7-3	TRBJ2-3
TGCGCCAGCAGCCCAGGACTAGCGGGACTACGCAGGACAGATACGCAGTATTTT	CASSPGLAGLRRTDTQYF	-	TRBD2	TRBV5-1	TRBJ2-3
TGTGCCAGCAGCTTCGCAGGGCCTGGGGCCAACGTCCTGACTTTC	CASSFAGPGANVLTF	-	-	TRBV7-9	TRBJ2-6
TGTGCCAGCTCACCCACAGGAGCCGACTCTGGAAACACCATATATTTT	CASSPTGADSGNTIYF	-	-	TRBV18	TRBJ1-3
TGTGCCAGTAGTATGAGAGGGGGTTGGACTGAAGCTTTCTTT	CASSMRGGWTEAFF	few	-	TRBV19	TRBJ1-1
TGTGCCAGCAACGACAGGGGGCAGGGTGAAGCTTTCTTT	CASNDRGQGEAFF	-	TRBD1	TRBV9	TRBJ1-1
TGCGCCAGCAGGAGGGAGCTCAGTGAAAAACTGTTTTTT	CASRRELSEKLFF	-	-	TRBV5-1	TRBJ1-4
TGTGCCAGCGACAGGGAGATAGGCAATGAGCAGTTCTTC	CASDREIGNEQFF	-	TRBD1	TRBV2	TRBJ2-1
TGTGCACTAGAAAGGGGGCGCGACTATGGCTACACCTTC	CALERGRDYGYTF	-	TRBD1	TRBV6-4	TRBJ1-2
TGTGCCAGCAGTCCACGCGGGGGGCGGGGGTTCACCTACGAGCAGTACTTC	CASSPRGGRGFTYEQYF	-	TRBD2	TRBV27	TRBJ2-7
TGCAGCGTTGGGAAGGACAGTCGAACCTACGAGCAGTACTTC	CSVGKDSRTYEQYF	-	-	TRBV29-1	TRBJ2-7
TGTGCCAGCAGTTACACTGACAGGGTGGGGGAGACCCAGTACTTC	CASSYTDRVGETQYF	-	TRBD1	TRBV6-5	TRBJ2-5
TGTGCCAGCAGTACCTCCGGACAGGGGAACTCACCCCTCCACTTT	CASSTSGQGNSPLHF	-	TRBD1	TRBV28	TRBJ1-6
TGTGCCAGCAGCCCGGACAGGGAAGAGACCCAGTACTTC	CASSPDREETQYF	-	TRBD1	TRBV5-6	TRBJ2-5
TGTGCCACCCGGGGGGCGGAACCCTCTGGGGCCAACGTCCTGACTTTC	CATRGAEPSGANVLTF	-	-	TRBV28	TRBJ2-6
TGTGCCAGCAGTACCGGGATCGCGAACACCGGGGAGCTGTTTTTT	CASSTGIANTGELFF	-	-	TRBV6-5	TRBJ2-2
TGTGCCAGCATAGGGGGGACAGGATCGAACAATGAGCAGTTCTTC	CASIGGTGSNNEQFF	once	TRBD1	TRBV2	TRBJ2-1
TGCGCCAGCAGCTTGGCCAGACTAGCGGGGGCCGGAGATACGCAGTATTTT	CASSLARLAGAGDTQYF	-	TRBD2	TRBV5-1	TRBJ2-3
TGTGCCAGCAGTTACTCGGGCAGGGGGCGGGATGGCTACACCTTC	CASSYSGRGRDGYTF	once	TRBD1	TRBV6-5	TRBJ1-2